Below, one TCR beta chain is given with its context. Data came from immunoSEQ multiplex PCR; TCRdb stores just in-frame clones and leaves some out. The repertoire has tens of thousands of clones, around nine tenths of them found once; the top ten carry more than 9%. This record comes from a study of T cell responses to AZD1222 COVID-19 vaccine. CDR3 length: 14 residues. CDR1 is KGHDR, CDR2 SFDVKD, per germline. The J segment lost 8 bases and the V segment lost 4 bases, leaving 5 bases of the junction unmatched. Here the sequenced sample was peripheral blood, taken 28 days after the second AZD1222 dose. The receptor's source is an adult who received the AZD1222 COVID-19 vaccine. V gene TRBV24-1 combines with J gene TRBJ1-4; TRBD1 aligns across 8 bases. This chain's CDR3 is CATSDAQGVEKLFF. CDR3 nucleotides: TGTGCCACCAGTGACGCACAGGGGGTAGAAAAACTGTTTTTT.